This T cell receptor (beta chain) originates from a study of blood T cell repertoires in COVID-19 (TCRdb year 2020). About the study as a whole: Collaborator samples came from the United States, Italy and Spain and covered acute and convalescent phases of COVID-19. The prospective study material was composed of cDNA or gDNA derived from T cells, B-cell-depleted T cells, or PBMCs. Subjects who had been exposed to COVID-19, were actively infected with it, or had recovered from it provided the deeply sampled blood TCRbeta repertoires that made up the dataset. A freely available public database, intended as a resource for researchers studying the immune response to SARS-CoV-2, is where the repertoires were released. The samples were drawn from two sources: the first 160 participants of the ongoing ImmuneRACE study, and approximately 1,300 subjects contributed by 6 global collaborators. Sample metadata almost always included a de-identified subject ID, COVID-19 status, age in years and sex. Where available, HLA class I and class II types were taken from metadata supplied by the sample provider and were not determined by assay-based typing. The paper's findings and limits, for the study overall: Clinical and demographic metadata were provided uncurated, with the amount varying by source and participant.

Measured from the cysteine to the phenylalanine, the CDR3 is 17 residues long. Just the 51-base CDR3 DNA is kept, in frame starting at base 1. The V end loses 0 bases and the J end loses 7 bases, and a stretch of 18 bases separates them. In the germline V gene, CDR1 corresponds to SGHDN and CDR2 to FVKESK. Whole blood was collected in K2EDTA tubes by collaborating institutions according to the institutions' own protocols. For TCRbeta analysis, collaborator samples were shipped as frozen whole blood, as isolated PBMCs, or as DNA extracted from either sample type. As for this clone: It has no known antigen specificity. Qualities for individual bases were not recorded, and no much larger clone is one base off.

The immunoSEQ Assay, a bias-controlled multiplex PCR, was used to amplify TCRbeta CDR3 regions from genomic DNA. The authors processed their data as follows. Nucleated cell counts per sample were estimated from amplification of reference gene primers within the assay. To quantify the absolute abundance of each unique TCRbeta CDR3 rearrangement, sequence reads were collapsed and filtered. For each sample, productive Simpson clonality was calculated by taking the square root of Simpson's diversity index across productive rearrangements. Here the immuneACCESS table is served through TCRdb, limited to in-frame sequences with V and J called. Missing clones are a known gap in these copies; in checked studies unresolved V genes cover under half, and the rest lacks a known reason. V and J calls and clone size are copied from that table; D and trimming were computed from the DNA. The sample has about 74,000 clones on record, about 92% of them singletons. More than 0.85% of the sample goes to the ten largest clones.

Sequenced: peripheral blood. The receptor was isolated from a woman aged 50 to 60 in a cohort sampled during active COVID-19. The V and J segments used are TRBV14 and TRBJ2-2; tentative D gene TRBD1, with 6 bases matching. CDR3 region: CASSQETKVRGYGELFF. In nucleotides, the sequence is TGTGCCAGCAGCCAAGAAACCAAGGTCAGGGGTTACGGGGAGCTGTTTTTT.